The rows below give T cell receptor beta chains drawn from one sample of a study of CD8+ T cells in alopecia areata. Repertoires were generated with immunoSEQ multiplex PCR, while TCRdb's copy carries only in-frame clones and drops some. The table has hundreds of thousands of clones, around two fifths seen once. Source: CD4+ T cells sorted from blood, taken between weeks 30 and 35, from a patient treated with tofacitinib. The receptor source for this set is a human donor with alopecia areata. Each CDR3 is given with its conserved first and last residue. D genes are given only for firm matches. For some rows the clone size is stated as once, few or many, or as a class when expanded; others skip it.

NA	TRBV4-1	TRBD2	TRBJ2-1	TGCGCCAGCAGAGCTAGCGGGGAAAATGAGCAGTTCTTC	CASRASGENEQFF
few	TRBV6-5	NA	TRBJ1-5	TGTGCCAGCAGGCCGACAGTTTATAGCAATCAGCCCCAGCATTTT	CASRPTVYSNQPQHF
few	TRBV19	TRBD2	TRBJ2-3	TGTGCCAGTAGTGCGCTAGCGGGGGGTGAAGATACGCAGTATTTT	CASSALAGGEDTQYF
NA	TRBV6-1	NA	TRBJ2-7	TGTGCCATCCAGACAGAGACTAGCTACGAGCAGTACTTC	CAIQTETSYEQYF
NA	TRBV4-2	TRBD2	TRBJ2-5	TGTGCCAGCAGCCAAGGCGGGAGGACTAGCGGGAAAGAGACCCAGTACTTC	CASSQGGRTSGKETQYF
NA	TRBV7-3	TRBD1	TRBJ1-1	TGTGCCAGCAGCTTAACCCCGACAGGGAGGAACACTGAAGCTTTCTTT	CASSLTPTGRNTEAFF
NA	TRBV6-1	NA	TRBJ2-2	TGTGCCAGTATACCCCGTCGGGGGTTCGGGGAGCTGTTTTTT	CASIPRRGFGELFF
NA	TRBV5-1	NA	TRBJ1-4	TGCGCCAGCAGAACAGGAGCCTCTGAAAAACTGTTTTTT	CASRTGASEKLFF
NA	TRBV6-5	NA	TRBJ1-5	TGTGCCAGCAGCCGGAATCCACGGCAGCCCCAGCATTTT	CASSRNPRQPQHF
NA	TRBV21-1	NA	TRBJ1-2	TGTGCCAGCACCTCAATCCGGGACAGGGAGGGCTACACCTTC	CASTSIRDREGYTF
NA	TRBV5-1	TRBD1	TRBJ2-5	TGCGCCAGCAGCGGGGGACAGCGACAAGAGACCCAGTACTTC	CASSGGQRQETQYF
NA	TRBV27	TRBD1	TRBJ1-5	TGTGCCAGGATAGGACAGGTCTTCCCGTCCCAGCATTTT	CARIGQVFPSQHF
NA	TRBV27	TRBD2	TRBJ2-1	TGTGCCAGCAGACTAGCGGGAGACCACAATGAGCAGTTCTTC	CASRLAGDHNEQFF
NA	TRBV9	TRBD2	TRBJ2-1	TGTGCCAGCAGCGTAGACCCGGGACTAGCTACCAATGAGCAGTTCTTC	CASSVDPGLATNEQFF
NA	TRBV5-1	NA	TRBJ2-1	TGCGCCAGCAGCTTGGTAACGGGTTTTGGCGATGAGCAGTTCTTC	CASSLVTGFGDEQFF
few	TRBV5-1	NA	TRBJ1-1	TGCGCCAGCAGCTTCACATCTTCCCTTGAAGCTTTCTTT	CASSFTSSLEAFF
few	TRBV9	NA	TRBJ1-1	TGTGCCAGCAGCCTAGAGGGGATGAACACTGAAGCTTTCTTT	CASSLEGMNTEAFF
few	TRBV5-1	NA	TRBJ2-7	TGCGCCAGCAGCTTAACAGAATACGAGCAGTACTTC	CASSLTEYEQYF
NA	TRBV5-1	TRBD2	TRBJ2-3	TGCGCCAGCAGCCAGCTCAGGAGCGGGGTTACCTCAGATACGCAGTATTTT	CASSQLRSGVTSDTQYF
NA	TRBV5-1	NA	TRBJ2-7	TGCGCCAGCTGCACAGCTGTGGGCTACGAGCAGTACTTC	CASCTAVGYEQYF
NA	TRBV5-1	NA	TRBJ1-1	TGCGCCAGCAGCCGGTTAGACAAGAACACTGAAGCTTTCTTT	CASSRLDKNTEAFF
NA	TRBV2	TRBD1	TRBJ1-3	TGTGCCAGCAGTCCCGACAGGGTCTCTGGAAACACCATATATTTT	CASSPDRVSGNTIYF
NA	TRBV5-1	NA	TRBJ2-7	TGCGCCAGCAGCTTGAGGTCAGGGAACGAGCAGTACTTC	CASSLRSGNEQYF
NA	TRBV21-1	NA	TRBJ2-3	TGTGCCAGCAGCAAGACGGGGGCCACAGATACGCAGTATTTT	CASSKTGATDTQYF
few	TRBV21-1	NA	TRBJ1-2	TGTGCCAGCAGCAAAGCAAGACGGGGTGGTTACACCTTC	CASSKARRGGYTF
few	TRBV6-5	TRBD1	TRBJ1-4	TGTGCCAGCAGTACCACACAGGGGGCGCCGGGAAAACTGTTTTTT	CASSTTQGAPGKLFF
few	TRBV18	TRBD1	TRBJ2-3	TGTGCCAGCTCACTTGGGACAGTGCGCACAGATACGCAGTATTTT	CASSLGTVRTDTQYF
NA	TRBV7-9	NA	TRBJ1-2	TGTGCCAGCAGCGAACAGGGTACCCACAACTATGGCTACACCTTC	CASSEQGTHNYGYTF
NA	TRBV5-1	TRBD2	TRBJ2-1	TGCGCCAGCACCGAGACTAGCGCCGAGCAGTTCTTC	CASTETSAEQFF
few	TRBV27	NA	TRBJ2-7	TGTGCCAGCAGTTTAAATCGAGTCTCCTACGAGCAGTACTTC	CASSLNRVSYEQYF
once	TRBV27	NA	TRBJ1-2	TGTGCCAGCAGTTCAGAGGGAAACGGGGAAGGAAGTGGCTACACCTTC	CASSSEGNGEGSGYTF
NA	TRBV6-5	NA	TRBJ1-1	TGTGCCAGCAGTTTCGGGGGACCGAACACTGAAGCTTTCTTT	CASSFGGPNTEAFF
few	TRBV5-4	NA	TRBJ2-6	TGTGCCAGCAGCCCACCGGGGGCTGGGGCCAACGTCCTGACTTTC	CASSPPGAGANVLTF
NA	TRBV11-2	TRBD2	TRBJ2-3	TGTGCCAGCACCCCGGGACTAAGCACAGATACGCAGTATTTT	CASTPGLSTDTQYF
NA	TRBV30	NA	TRBJ1-1	TGTGCCTGCTCTCGGCCCATGAACACTGAAGCTTTCTTT	CACSRPMNTEAFF
NA	TRBV5-1	NA	TRBJ2-5	TGCGCCAGCAGCTTGGCGACTGGGAAAGAGACCCAGTACTTC	CASSLATGKETQYF
NA	TRBV30	TRBD1	TRBJ2-7	TGTGCCTGGAGTTCGGGACAGGGCTACGAGCAGTACTTC	CAWSSGQGYEQYF
NA	TRBV6-6	NA	TRBJ1-1	TGTGCCAGCAGCCGCGTAGGGAACACTGAAGCTTTCTTT	CASSRVGNTEAFF
few	TRBV27	NA	TRBJ2-2	TGTGCCAGCAGTTTATGGGGCAGGGATAGACGGACCGGGGAGCTGTTTTTT	CASSLWGRDRRTGELFF
NA	TRBV6-5	TRBD1	TRBJ1-2	TGTGCCAGCAAGGAGACAGGGACGGGGAACTATGGCTACACCTTC	CASKETGTGNYGYTF
few	TRBV19	NA	TRBJ2-6	TGTGCCAGTGGGTTAGGGGGACCCAACGTCCTGACTTTC	CASGLGGPNVLTF
NA	TRBV2	NA	TRBJ2-3	TGTGCCAGCAACACCCTGTTACCTCGGACAGATACGCAGTATTTT	CASNTLLPRTDTQYF
NA	TRBV19	NA	TRBJ2-2	TGTGCCAGTATTGGTGCCGGGGAGCTGTTTTTT	CASIGAGELFF
NA	TRBV7-3	NA	TRBJ2-1	TGTGCCAGCAGCGAGACCGCCGGGGGCTACAATGAGCAGTTCTTC	CASSETAGGYNEQFF
few	TRBV9	NA	TRBJ2-5	TGTGCCAGCAGCGGGACCCCGGGTTACCAAGAGACCCAGTACTTC	CASSGTPGYQETQYF
few	TRBV30	NA	TRBJ1-1	TGTGCCTGGAGACCGAGGGAGAACACTGAAGCTTTCTTT	CAWRPRENTEAFF
few	TRBV25-1	NA	TRBJ1-5	TGTGCCAGCAGTGAATATGGCAATCAGCCCCAGCATTTT	CASSEYGNQPQHF
few	TRBV18	NA	TRBJ2-3	TGTGCCAGCTCACCAAGAGGGACAGATACGCAGTATTTT	CASSPRGTDTQYF
few	TRBV5-6	NA	TRBJ2-3	TGTGCCAGCAGCTCCCATAACACAGATACGCAGTATTTT	CASSSHNTDTQYF
NA	TRBV9	TRBD1	TRBJ2-7	TGTGCCAGCAGCGTAGGGGGACAGGGAGCCTACGAGCAGTACTTC	CASSVGGQGAYEQYF